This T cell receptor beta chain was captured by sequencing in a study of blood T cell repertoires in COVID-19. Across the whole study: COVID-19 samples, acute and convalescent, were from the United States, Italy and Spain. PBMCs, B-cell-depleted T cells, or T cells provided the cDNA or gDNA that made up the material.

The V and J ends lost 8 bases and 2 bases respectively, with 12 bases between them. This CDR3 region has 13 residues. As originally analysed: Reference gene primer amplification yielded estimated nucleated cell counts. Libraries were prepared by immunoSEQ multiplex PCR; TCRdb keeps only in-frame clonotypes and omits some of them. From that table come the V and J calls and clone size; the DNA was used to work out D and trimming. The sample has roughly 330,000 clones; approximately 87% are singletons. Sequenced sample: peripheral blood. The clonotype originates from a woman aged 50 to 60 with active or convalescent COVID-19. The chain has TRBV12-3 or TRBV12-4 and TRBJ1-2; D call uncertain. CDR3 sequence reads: CASALGENYGYTF. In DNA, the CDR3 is TGTGCCAGCGCACTCGGGGAAAACTATGGCTACACCTTC.